This T cell receptor beta chain was profiled in a study of T cell clones after liver transplantation. In the study overall: In this trial, immunosuppression withdrawal was attempted within 2 years of liver transplant. Three of eight recipients were HCV-positive; others had non-autoimmune, non-viral indications.

The table lists this clone with a few counts. The CDR3 length is 14 residues. V was clipped by 5 bases and J by 5 bases, with 12 bases between them. CDR1 is SGHTA and CDR2 is FQGNSA in the germline V gene. Assay used: immunoSEQ multiplex PCR; TCRdb lists only in-frame clones, some missing. The table shows around 80,000 clones, with roughly four fifths occurring only once. Thawed unstimulated PBMCs were FACS-sorted by CD3, CD4 and CD8 into two populations. The material sequenced was CD4+ T cells from blood, taken roughly 3.5 years after liver transplant. The receptor's source is a human patient who received a liver transplant. T cells may partly derive from the graft donor. The chain has TRBV7-2 and TRBJ1-4, with D possibly being TRBD1 (6 bases). Here the CDR3 DNA reads TGTGCCAGCAGCCGGACAGTCAAAAATGAAAAACTGTTTTTT. Translated, it gives CASSRTVKNEKLFF. Full variable domain (rest looked up from reference TRBV7-2 and TRBJ1-4): GAGVSQSPSNKVTEKGKDVELRCDPISGHTALYWYRQSLGQGLEFLIYFQGNSAPDKSGLPSDRFSAERTGGSVSTLTIQRTQQEDSAVYLCASSRTVKNEKLFFGSGTQLSVL.